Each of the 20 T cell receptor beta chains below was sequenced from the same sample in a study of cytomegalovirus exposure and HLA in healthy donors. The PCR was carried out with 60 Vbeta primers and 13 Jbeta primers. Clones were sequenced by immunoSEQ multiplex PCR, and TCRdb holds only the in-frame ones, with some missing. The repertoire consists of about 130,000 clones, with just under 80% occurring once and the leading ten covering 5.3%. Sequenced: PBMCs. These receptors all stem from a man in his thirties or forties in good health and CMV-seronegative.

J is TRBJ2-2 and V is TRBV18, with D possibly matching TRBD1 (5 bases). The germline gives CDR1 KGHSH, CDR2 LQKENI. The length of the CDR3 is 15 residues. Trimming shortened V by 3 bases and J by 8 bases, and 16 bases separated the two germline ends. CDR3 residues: CASSPTTAPSGELFF. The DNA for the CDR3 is TGTGCCAGCTCACCTACGACAGCACCCTCGGGGGAGCTGTTTTTT.

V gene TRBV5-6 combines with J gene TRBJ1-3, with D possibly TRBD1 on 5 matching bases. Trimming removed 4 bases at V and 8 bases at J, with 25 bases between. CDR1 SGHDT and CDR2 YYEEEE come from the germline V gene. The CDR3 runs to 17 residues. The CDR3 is CASSRPEGPRGPDTIYF. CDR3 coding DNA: TGTGCCAGCAGCCGGCCGGAGGGACCAAGGGGCCCGGACACCATATATTTT.

CDR3 DNA: TGTGCCAGCTCACAATCAAGCGTTTCCTCTGGAAACACCATATATTTT. Protein product: CASSQSSVSSGNTIYF. This chain connects TRBV18 to TRBJ1-3; D gene uncertain. Trimming pared 4 bases from V and 0 bases from J, leaving 13 bases between. The CDR3 totals 16 residues. Germline CDR1 and CDR2: KGHSH and LQKENI.

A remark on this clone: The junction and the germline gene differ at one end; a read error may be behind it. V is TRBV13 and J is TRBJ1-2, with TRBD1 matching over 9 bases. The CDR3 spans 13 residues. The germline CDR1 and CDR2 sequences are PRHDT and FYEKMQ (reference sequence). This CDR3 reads CASSSRDRVGYPF. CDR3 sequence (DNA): TGTGCCAGCAGCTCCCGGGACAGGGTCGGCTACCCCTTC.

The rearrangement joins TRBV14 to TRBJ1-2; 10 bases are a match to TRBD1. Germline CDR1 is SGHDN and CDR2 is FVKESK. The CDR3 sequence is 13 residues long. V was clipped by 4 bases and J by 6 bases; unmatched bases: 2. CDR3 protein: CASSPGTGDGYTF. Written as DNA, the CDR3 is TGTGCCAGCAGCCCCGGGACAGGGGATGGCTACACCTTC.

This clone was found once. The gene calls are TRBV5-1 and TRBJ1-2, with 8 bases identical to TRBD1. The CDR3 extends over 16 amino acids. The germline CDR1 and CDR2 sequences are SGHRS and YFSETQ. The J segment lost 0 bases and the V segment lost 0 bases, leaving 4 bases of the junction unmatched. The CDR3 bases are TGCGCCAGCAGCTTGGGGGGGACAGGCCCTAACTATGGCTACACCTTC. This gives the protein CASSLGGTGPNYGYTF.

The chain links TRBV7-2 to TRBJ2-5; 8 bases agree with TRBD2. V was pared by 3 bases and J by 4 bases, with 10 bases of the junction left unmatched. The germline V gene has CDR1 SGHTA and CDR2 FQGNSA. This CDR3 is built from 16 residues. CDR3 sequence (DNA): TGTGCCAGCAGCTTCCCTTGGCGGGGGGCAGGAGAGACCCAGTACTTC. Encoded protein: CASSFPWRGAGETQYF.

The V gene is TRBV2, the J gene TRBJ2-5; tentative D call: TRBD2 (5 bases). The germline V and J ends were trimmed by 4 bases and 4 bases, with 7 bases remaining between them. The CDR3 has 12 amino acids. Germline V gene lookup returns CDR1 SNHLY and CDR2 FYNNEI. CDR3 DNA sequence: TGTGCCAGCAGTGGAGGGATAGAGACCCAGTACTTC. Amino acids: CASSGGIETQYF. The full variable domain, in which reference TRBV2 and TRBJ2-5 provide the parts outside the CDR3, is EPEVTQTPSHQVTQMGQEVILRCVPISNHLYFYWYRQILGQKVEFLVSFYNNEISEKSEIFDDQFSVERPDGSNFTLKIRSTKLEDSAMYFCASSGGIETQYFGPGTRLLVL.

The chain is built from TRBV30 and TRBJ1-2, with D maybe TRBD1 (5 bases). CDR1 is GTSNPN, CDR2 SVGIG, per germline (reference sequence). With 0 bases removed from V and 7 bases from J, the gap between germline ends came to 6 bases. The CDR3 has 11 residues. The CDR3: CAWSVGGGYTF. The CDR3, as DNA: TGTGCCTGGAGTGTGGGGGGTGGCTACACCTTC.

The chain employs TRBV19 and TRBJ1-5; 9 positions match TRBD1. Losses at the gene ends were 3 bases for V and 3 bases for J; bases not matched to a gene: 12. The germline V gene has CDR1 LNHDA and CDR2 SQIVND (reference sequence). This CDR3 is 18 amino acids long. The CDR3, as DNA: TGTGCCAGTAGTATGCGGGGAATCGGGACAGGGTACAATCAGCCCCAGCATTTT. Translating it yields CASSMRGIGTGYNQPQHF.

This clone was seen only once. This chain's CDR3 is CAWTLRLLSDRITYGYTF. The CDR3 DNA sequence: TGTGCCTGGACCCTGAGGTTATTAAGCGACAGAATCACCTATGGCTACACCTTC. The rearrangement joins TRBV30 to TRBJ1-2; D possibly corresponds to TRBD1 (5 bases). CDR1 GTSNPN and CDR2 SVGIG come from the germline V gene (reference sequence). Deletions cut 4 bases from V and 4 bases from J, with 28 bases between. The CDR3 has 18 amino acids.

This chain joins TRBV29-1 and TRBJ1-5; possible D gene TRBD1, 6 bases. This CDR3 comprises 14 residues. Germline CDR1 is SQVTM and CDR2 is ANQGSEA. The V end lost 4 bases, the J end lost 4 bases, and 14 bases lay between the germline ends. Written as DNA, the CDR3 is TGCAGCGTTGTGACAGGTTCCCTTAATCAGCCCCAGCATTTT. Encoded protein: CSVVTGSLNQPQHF. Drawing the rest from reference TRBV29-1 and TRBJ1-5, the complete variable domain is SAVISQKPSRDICQRGTSLTIQCQVDSQVTMMFWYRQQPGQSLTLIATANQGSEATYESGFVIDKFPISRPNLTFSTLTVSNMSPEDSSIYLCSVVTGSLNQPQHFGDGTRLSIL.

CDR3 bases: TGTGCCAGCAGCCCGACTAGCGGGAGCGCAGATACGCAGTATTTT. This translates into CASSPTSGSADTQYF. The chain has TRBV7-2 and TRBJ2-3; 12 bases fit TRBD2. Losses at the gene ends were 5 bases for V and 4 bases for J; bases not matched to a gene: 4. This CDR3 comprises 15 residues. Germline V CDR1 and CDR2: SGHTA, FQGNSA.

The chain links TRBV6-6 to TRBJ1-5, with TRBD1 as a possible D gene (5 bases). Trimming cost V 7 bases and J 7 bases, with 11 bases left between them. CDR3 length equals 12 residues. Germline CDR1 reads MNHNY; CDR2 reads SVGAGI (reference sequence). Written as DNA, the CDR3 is TGTGCCAGCACCAACGGGGGGCAGCCCCAGCATTTT. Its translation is CASTNGGQPQHF.

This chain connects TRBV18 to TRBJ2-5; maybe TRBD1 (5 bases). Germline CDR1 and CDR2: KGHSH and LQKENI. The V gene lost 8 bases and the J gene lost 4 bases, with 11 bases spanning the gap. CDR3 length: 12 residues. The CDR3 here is CASHAGSETQYF. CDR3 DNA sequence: TGTGCCAGCCACGCAGGGTCAGAGACCCAGTACTTC.

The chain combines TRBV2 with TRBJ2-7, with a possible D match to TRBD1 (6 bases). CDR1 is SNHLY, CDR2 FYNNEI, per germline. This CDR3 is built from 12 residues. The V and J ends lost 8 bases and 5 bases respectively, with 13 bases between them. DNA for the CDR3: TGTGCCAGCCTAGACAGGTCCCACGAGCAGTACTTC. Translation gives CASLDRSHEQYF.

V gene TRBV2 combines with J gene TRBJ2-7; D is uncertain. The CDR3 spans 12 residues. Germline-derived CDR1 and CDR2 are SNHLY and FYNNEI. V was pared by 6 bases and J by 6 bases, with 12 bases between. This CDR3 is CASRSSPFEQYF. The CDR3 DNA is TGTGCCAGCAGATCCTCCCCCTTCGAGCAGTACTTC.

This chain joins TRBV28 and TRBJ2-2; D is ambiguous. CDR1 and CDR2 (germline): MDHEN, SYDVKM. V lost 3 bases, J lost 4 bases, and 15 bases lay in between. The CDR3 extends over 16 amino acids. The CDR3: CASSFMRLVGTGELFF. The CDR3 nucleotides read TGTGCCAGCAGTTTTATGCGGCTAGTCGGCACCGGGGAGCTGTTTTTT.

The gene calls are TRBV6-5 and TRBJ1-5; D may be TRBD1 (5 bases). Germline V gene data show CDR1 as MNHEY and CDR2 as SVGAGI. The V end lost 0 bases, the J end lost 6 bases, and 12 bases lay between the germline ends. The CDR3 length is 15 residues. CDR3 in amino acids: CASSYSRGRIQPQHF. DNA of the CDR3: TGTGCCAGCAGTTACTCTAGGGGCCGGATTCAGCCCCAGCATTTT.

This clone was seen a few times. The DNA of the CDR3 is TGTGCCAGTAGTATAGAGGGGACAGGGGGGATCGACACTGAAGCTTTCTTT. This codes for CASSIEGTGGIDTEAFF. The V call is TRBV19, the J call TRBJ1-1; 11 nucleotides agree with TRBD1. Trimming at V came to 0 bases and at J to 3 bases, leaving 6 bases not matched to a gene. Germline V gene data show CDR1 as LNHDA and CDR2 as SQIVND (reference sequence). The CDR3 totals 17 residues.